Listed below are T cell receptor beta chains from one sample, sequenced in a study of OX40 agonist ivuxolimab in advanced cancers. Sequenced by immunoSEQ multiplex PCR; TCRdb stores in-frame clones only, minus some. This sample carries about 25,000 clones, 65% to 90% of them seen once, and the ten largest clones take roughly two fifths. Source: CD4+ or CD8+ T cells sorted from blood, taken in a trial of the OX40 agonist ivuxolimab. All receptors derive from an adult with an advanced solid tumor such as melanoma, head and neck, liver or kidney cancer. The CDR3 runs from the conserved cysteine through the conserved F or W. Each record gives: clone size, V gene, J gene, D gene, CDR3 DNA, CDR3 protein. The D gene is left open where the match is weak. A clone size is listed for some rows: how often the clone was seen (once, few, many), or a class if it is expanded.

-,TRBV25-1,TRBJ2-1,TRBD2,TGTGCCAGCAGTGAAGGACTAGCGGGAGTGCGAGGTGAGCAGTTCTTC,CASSEGLAGVRGEQFF
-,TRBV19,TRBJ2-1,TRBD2,TGTGCCAGTAGTATAGGGCTAGCGGGAGCGGATGAGCAGTTCTTC,CASSIGLAGADEQFF
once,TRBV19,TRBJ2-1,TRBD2,TGTGCCAGTAGTGCTACTAGCGGGAGGTTCAATGAGCAGTTCTTC,CASSATSGRFNEQFF
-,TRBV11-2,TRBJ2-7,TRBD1,TGTGCCAGCAGCCAAGATGAAACAGGGGCCAGCTACGAGCAGTACTTC,CASSQDETGASYEQYF
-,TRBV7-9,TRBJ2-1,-,TGTGCCAGCAGCTTAGGTCGGGTTGATGAGCAGTTCTTC,CASSLGRVDEQFF
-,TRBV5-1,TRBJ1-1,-,TGCGCCAGCAGTCAATGGGGGGCCACTGAAGCTTTCTTT,CASSQWGATEAFF
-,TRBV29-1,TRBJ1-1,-,TGCAGCGTTGAGGACGGGAACACTGAAGCTTTCTTT,CSVEDGNTEAFF
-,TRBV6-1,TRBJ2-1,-,TGTGCCAGCAGCCGGGGGAGCTCCTACAATGAGCAGTTCTTC,CASSRGSSYNEQFF
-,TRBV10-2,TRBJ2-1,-,TGCGCCAGCAGTGTTGGGTTCCCCACCTACAATGGGCAGTTCTTC,CASSVGFPTYNGQFF
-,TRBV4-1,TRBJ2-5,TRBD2,TGCGCCAGCAGCCGAGCGGGGGAGCGGGGAGAGCAGTACTTC,CASSRAGERGEQYF
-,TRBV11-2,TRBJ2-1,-,TGTGCCAGCAGCCTGGACTTGAACAATGAGCAGTTCTTC,CASSLDLNNEQFF
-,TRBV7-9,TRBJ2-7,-,TGTGCCAGCAGCTTGGGTCTGGAGCAGTACTTC,CASSLGLEQYF
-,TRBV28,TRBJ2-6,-,TGTGCCAGCAGTAGTTCCTCTGGGGCCAACGTCCTGACTTTC,CASSSSSGANVLTF
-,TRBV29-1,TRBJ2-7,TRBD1,TGCAGCGCACTTGAGGACAGGGAAAGGTACGAGCAGTACTTC,CSALEDRERYEQYF
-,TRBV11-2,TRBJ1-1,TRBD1,TGTGCCAGCAGCTACAGGACAGGGGGCATGAACACTGAAGCTTTCTTT,CASSYRTGGMNTEAFF
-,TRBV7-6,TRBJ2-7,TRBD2,TGTGCCAGCAGCCATGGAGCGGGGGCCCTCTCCTACGAGCAGTACTTC,CASSHGAGALSYEQYF